Below are 9 T cell receptor beta chains sequenced from a single sample in a study of cytomegalovirus exposure and HLA in healthy donors. The PCR used 60 Vbeta and 13 Jbeta primers. The repertoire was sequenced with immunoSEQ multiplex PCR; TCRdb's copy has only in-frame clones and lacks some. The data show about 140,000 clones, with 80% to 85% seen just once and roughly 1.2% held by the top ten. The sample was PBMCs. Receptors were obtained from a female donor in good health and CMV-seronegative.

The CDR3, as DNA: TGTGCCGCTAACCGGGACAGAACATCCTACGAGCAGTACTTC. Translated, it gives CAANRDRTSYEQYF. The V gene is TRBV6-1, the J gene TRBJ2-5; 7 bases align to TRBD1. The J call may be wrong; the DNA end is better matched by TRBJ2-7. Germline CDR1 MNHNS, CDR2 SASEGT. The CDR3 covers 14 residues.

This clone turned up a few times. The chain recombines TRBV29-1 with TRBJ1-5, with 7 nucleotides matching TRBD1. Germline loops: CDR1 SQVTM, CDR2 ANQGSEA. CDR3 size: 14 residues. J gave up 4 bases and V 6 bases, and 9 bases lay outside the gene matches. The CDR3 here is CSVAIETGNQPQHF. In DNA form, the CDR3 reads TGCAGCGTAGCCATTGAGACAGGGAATCAGCCCCAGCATTTT.

In its sample, this clone was seen once. The chain has TRBV5-1 and TRBJ2-2; D is undetermined. Deletions cut 0 bases from V and 0 bases from J, with 6 bases between. The length of the CDR3 is 15 residues. Per germline, CDR1 SGHRS and CDR2 YFSETQ. The DNA for the CDR3 is TGCGCCAGCAGCTTGGAAGCGACGAACACCGGGGAGCTGTTTTTT. This codes for CASSLEATNTGELFF.

The chain is built from TRBV2 and TRBJ1-5; 7 positions match TRBD1. With V trimmed by 5 bases and J by 3 bases, 7 bases remained unmatched. The CDR3 length is 15 residues. Germline assignment: CDR1 SNHLY and CDR2 FYNNEI. The CDR3 DNA reads TGTGCCAGCAGTCCTCGGACAGGTACCAATCAGCCCCAGCATTTT. It encodes CASSPRTGTNQPQHF.

The CDR3 sequence: CASSLDSGREETQYF. CDR3 nucleotide sequence: TGCGCCAGCAGCTTGGATAGCGGGAGGGAGGAGACCCAGTACTTC. The chain has TRBV5-1 and TRBJ2-5, with 11 positions matching TRBD2. This CDR3 is built from 15 residues. Germline V gene data show CDR1 as SGHRS and CDR2 as YFSETQ. V was clipped by 0 bases and J by 5 bases; unmatched bases: 3. The full variable domain, rest sourced from reference TRBV5-1 and TRBJ2-5, is KAGVTQTPRYLIKTRGQQVTLSCSPISGHRSVSWYQQTPGQGLQFLFEYFSETQRNKGNFPGRFSGRQFSNSRSEMNVSTLELGDSALYLCASSLDSGREETQYFGPGTRLLVL.

This sequence joins TRBV6-1 and TRBJ1-1; a weak D match, TRBD1 (5 bases). CDR1 is MNHNS and CDR2 is SASEGT in the germline V gene. CDR3 size: 14 residues. Trimming stripped 2 bases from V and 3 bases from J, with 10 bases between. CDR3 sequence (DNA): TGTGCCAGCAGTGAACCAGGGATGGACACTGAAGCTTTCTTT. This sequence encodes CASSEPGMDTEAFF.

The rearrangement links TRBV6-6 to TRBJ1-5, with 7 positions matching TRBD1. The CDR3 runs to 15 residues. From germline, CDR1 is MNHNY and CDR2 SVGAGI (reference sequence). After removal of 2 bases from V and 6 bases from J, the junction contained 7 bases not matched to a gene. The CDR3 region is CASSYAGQGGQPQHF. The CDR3 region has the DNA TGTGCCAGCAGTTACGCGGGCCAGGGGGGTCAGCCCCAGCATTTT.

J is TRBJ2-1 and V is TRBV27; the match to TRBD2 covers 12 bases. The V segment lost 4 bases and the J segment 5 bases; nucleotides outside the gene matches: 9. This CDR3 contains 17 residues. Germline CDR1 reads MNHEY; CDR2 reads SMNVEV (reference sequence). The CDR3 loop reads CASSSLRLAGENNEQFF. Here the CDR3 DNA reads TGTGCCAGCAGTTCCCTGAGACTAGCGGGAGAAAACAATGAGCAGTTCTTC.

This chain links TRBV11-2 with TRBJ1-2; maybe TRBD1 (5 bases). In germline, CDR1 is SGHAT, CDR2 FQNNGV. The V end lost 5 bases, the J end lost 7 bases, and 14 bases lay between the germline ends. This CDR3 has 13 residues. Here the CDR3 DNA reads TGTGCCAGCAGCCCCCAAGTCGGGGGTGGCTACACCTTC. Its translation is CASSPQVGGGYTF.